This T cell receptor (beta chain) was recovered during a study of OX40 agonist ivuxolimab in advanced cancers. Concerning the study at large: The costimulatory receptor OX40 (CD134) was targeted by ivuxolimab, a fully human IgG2 agonistic monoclonal antibody. The paper describes the monotherapy dose-escalation part (N ≈ 52 patients) of the phase I trial of ivuxolimab. Among the approximately 54 dose-escalation patients, 19 had hepatocellular carcinoma, roughly 15 melanoma, 9 renal cell carcinoma and 9 head and neck cancer. Partial responses occurred in three dose-escalation patients: two with cutaneous melanoma and one with hepatocellular carcinoma. Peripheral TCRbeta sequencing was intended to test whether TCR sequence diversity was altered and clonal T-cell expansion was caused by ivuxolimab. Intravenous ivuxolimab was administered to patients every 2 weeks at six dose levels: 0.01, 0.1, 0.3, 1.5, 3 and 10 mg/kg. In the dose-escalation cohort, 65% to 85% of patients were male, and the mean age was around 60 years with a range of roughly 20 to 80. Prior anti-PD-1, anti-PD-L1 or anti-CTLA-4 therapy was permitted, and about two fifths of dose-escalation patients had received checkpoint inhibitors.

What the work shows at the level of the full study, not this receptor alone: After ivuxolimab, CD8+ T cells had more expanded clones than CD4+ T cells on average. In the 0.1-3.0 mg/kg groups, partial responders were among the patients with the lowest normalized peripheral clonal expansion, particularly in CD8+ T cells. At doses from 0.1 to 3.0 mg/kg, clonal expansion was seen in both CD4+ and CD8+ blood T cells between baseline and week 6. Low levels of normalized T-cell clonal expansion were also seen in some patients who did not respond. The antigen specificity of the clonally expanded peripheral T cells was not determined.

Looking up the germline V gene yields CDR1 MNHNS and CDR2 SASEGT. Counted from cysteine to phenylalanine, this CDR3 has 15 amino acids. The kept DNA is CDR3 alone, 45 bases in frame from the first base. Relative to germline, V is missing 7 bases and J is missing 1 base, with 7 bases of the junction outside any gene match. This clone was recorded a few times. Its antigen remains undetermined. No quality values exist for individual bases; no much larger clone is one base distant. To sequence the TCRbeta CDR3 region, genomic DNA was isolated from the sorted cells. TCRbeta CDR3 regions were sequenced using the immunoSEQ Assay. TCRdb obtained this table from immuneACCESS and retained in-frame rearrangements with V and J assigned. These tables miss some clones; where compared with another copy, unresolved V genes account for less than half of the shortfall, and the remainder is unexplained. The sample table records 44,000 or so clones; less than 85% of these occur just once. Of the sample, around 1.9% falls within the top ten clones.

The trial excluded patients who had a history of autoimmune disease or were on systemic immunosuppression. Peripheral blood for TCR sequencing was drawn from every dose cohort at baseline, at cycle 4 day 1 and at cycle 7 day 1. Samples came from an open-label, multicenter, first-in-human phase I dose-escalation trial of ivuxolimab. Adults with locally advanced or metastatic melanoma, renal cell, hepatocellular, or head and neck squamous cell carcinoma were enrolled in the trial. Before TCR sequencing, CD4+ T cells and CD8+ T cells from peripheral blood were sorted into separate populations. The source of this sequence is an adult with an advanced solid tumor such as melanoma, head and neck, liver or kidney cancer. The source material was CD4+ or CD8+ T cells sorted from blood, sampled in a trial of the OX40 agonist ivuxolimab. The receptor chain draws on TRBV6-1 and TRBJ2-3; 8 central nucleotides agree with TRBD1. The DNA reads as follows: TGTGCCAGCACAGGGTCGGGACAGGGCACAGATACGCAGTATTTT. This gives the protein CASTGSGQGTDTQYF.